This T cell receptor beta chain was profiled in a study of T cell changes during pregnancy in multiple sclerosis. The repertoire was sequenced with immunoSEQ multiplex PCR; TCRdb's copy has only in-frame clones and lacks some. The repertoire holds about 110,000 clones, with 91% as singletons. This clone was recorded once. This CDR3 has 15 amino acids. V lost 0 bases to trimming and J lost 4 bases, with 13 bases between them. Germline V gene data show CDR1 as SGHRS and CDR2 as YFSETQ. Sequenced here: peripheral blood, sampled before pregnancy. The clonotype originates from a female donor with multiple sclerosis, enrolled in a pregnancy study. The V gene is TRBV5-1, the J gene TRBJ1-2; a weak D match, TRBD1 (6 bases). The CDR3 DNA sequence: TGCGCCAGCAGCTTGGCACCAGGGGATAGCTATGGCTACACCTTC. The encoded protein is CASSLAPGDSYGYTF.